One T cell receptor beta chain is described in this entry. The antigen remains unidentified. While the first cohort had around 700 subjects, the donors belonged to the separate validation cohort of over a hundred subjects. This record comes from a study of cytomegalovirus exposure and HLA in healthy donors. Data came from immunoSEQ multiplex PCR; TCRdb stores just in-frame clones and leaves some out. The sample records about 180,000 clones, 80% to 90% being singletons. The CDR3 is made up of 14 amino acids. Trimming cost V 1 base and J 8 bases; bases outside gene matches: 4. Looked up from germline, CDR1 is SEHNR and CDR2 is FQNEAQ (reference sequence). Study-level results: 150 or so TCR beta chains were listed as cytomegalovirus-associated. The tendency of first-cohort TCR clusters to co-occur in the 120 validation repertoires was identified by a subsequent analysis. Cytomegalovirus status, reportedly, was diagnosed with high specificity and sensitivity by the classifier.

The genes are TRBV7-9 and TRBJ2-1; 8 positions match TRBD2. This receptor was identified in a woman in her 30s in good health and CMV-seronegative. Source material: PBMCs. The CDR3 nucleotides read TGTGCCAGCAGCTTAGAGCGGGGGTCGGATGAGCAGTTCTTC. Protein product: CASSLERGSDEQFF.